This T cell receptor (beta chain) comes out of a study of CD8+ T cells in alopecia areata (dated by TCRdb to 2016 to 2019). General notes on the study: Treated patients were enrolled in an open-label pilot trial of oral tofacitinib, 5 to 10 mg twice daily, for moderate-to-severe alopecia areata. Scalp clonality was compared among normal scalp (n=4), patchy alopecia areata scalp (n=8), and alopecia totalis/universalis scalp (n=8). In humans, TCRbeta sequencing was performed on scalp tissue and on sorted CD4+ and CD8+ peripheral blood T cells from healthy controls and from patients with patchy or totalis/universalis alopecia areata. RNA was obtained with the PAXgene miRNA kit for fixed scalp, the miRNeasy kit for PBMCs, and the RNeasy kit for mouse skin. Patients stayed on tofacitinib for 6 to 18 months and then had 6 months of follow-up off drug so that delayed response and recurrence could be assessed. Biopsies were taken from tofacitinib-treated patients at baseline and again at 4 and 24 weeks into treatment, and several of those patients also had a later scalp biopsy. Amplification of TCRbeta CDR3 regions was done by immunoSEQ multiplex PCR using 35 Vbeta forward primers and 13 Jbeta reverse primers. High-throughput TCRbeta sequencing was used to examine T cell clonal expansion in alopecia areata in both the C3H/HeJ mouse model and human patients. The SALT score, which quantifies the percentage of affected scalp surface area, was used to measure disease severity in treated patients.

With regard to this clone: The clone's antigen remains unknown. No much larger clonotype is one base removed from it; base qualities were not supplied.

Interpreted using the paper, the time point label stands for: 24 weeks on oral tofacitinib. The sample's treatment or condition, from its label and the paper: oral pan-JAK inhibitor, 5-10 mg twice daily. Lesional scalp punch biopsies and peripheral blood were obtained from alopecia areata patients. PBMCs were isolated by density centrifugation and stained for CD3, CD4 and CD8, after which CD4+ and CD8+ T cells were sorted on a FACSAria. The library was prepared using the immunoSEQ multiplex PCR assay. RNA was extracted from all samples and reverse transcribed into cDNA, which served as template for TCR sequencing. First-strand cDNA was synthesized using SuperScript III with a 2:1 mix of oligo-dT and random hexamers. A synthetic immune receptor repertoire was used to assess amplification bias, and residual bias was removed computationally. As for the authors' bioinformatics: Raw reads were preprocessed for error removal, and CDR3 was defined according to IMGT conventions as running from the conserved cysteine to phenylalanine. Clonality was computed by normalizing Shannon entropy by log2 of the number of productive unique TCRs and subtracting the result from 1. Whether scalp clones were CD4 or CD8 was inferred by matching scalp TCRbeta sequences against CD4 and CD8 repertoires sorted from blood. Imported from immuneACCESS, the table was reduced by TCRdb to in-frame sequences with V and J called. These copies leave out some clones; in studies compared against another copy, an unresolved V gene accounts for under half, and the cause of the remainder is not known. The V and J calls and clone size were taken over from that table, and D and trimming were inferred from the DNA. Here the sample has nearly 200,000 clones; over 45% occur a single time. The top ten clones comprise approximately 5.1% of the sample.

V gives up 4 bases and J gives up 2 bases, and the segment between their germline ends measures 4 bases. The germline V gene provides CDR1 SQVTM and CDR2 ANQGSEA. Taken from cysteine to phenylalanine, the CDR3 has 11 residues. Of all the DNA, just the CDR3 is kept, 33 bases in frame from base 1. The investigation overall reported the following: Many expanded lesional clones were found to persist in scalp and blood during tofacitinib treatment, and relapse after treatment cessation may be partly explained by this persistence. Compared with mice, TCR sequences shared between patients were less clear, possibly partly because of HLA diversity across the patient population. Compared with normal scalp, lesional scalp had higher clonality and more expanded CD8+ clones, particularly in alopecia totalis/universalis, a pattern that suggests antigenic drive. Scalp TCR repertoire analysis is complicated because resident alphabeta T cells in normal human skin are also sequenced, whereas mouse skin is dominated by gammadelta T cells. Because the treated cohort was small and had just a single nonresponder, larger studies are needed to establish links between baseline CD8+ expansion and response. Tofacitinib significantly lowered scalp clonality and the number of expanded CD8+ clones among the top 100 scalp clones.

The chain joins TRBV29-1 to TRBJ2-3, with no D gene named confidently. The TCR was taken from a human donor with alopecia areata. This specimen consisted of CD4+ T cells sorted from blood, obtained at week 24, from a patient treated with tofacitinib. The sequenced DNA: TGCAGCGTTGGGTTCACAGATACGCAGTATTTT. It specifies CSVGFTDTQYF.